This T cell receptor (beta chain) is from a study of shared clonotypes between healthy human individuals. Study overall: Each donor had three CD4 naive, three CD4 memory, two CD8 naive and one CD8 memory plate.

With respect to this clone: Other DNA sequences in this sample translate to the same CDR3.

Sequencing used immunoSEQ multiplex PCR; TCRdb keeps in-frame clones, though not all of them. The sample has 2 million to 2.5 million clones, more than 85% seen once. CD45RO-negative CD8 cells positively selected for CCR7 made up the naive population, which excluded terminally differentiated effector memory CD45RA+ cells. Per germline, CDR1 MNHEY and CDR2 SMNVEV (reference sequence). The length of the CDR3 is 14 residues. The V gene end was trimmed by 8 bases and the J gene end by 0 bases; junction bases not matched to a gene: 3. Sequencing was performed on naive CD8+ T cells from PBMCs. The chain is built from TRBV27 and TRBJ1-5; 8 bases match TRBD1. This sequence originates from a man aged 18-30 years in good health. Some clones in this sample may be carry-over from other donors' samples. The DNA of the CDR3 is TGTGCCAGCCGCGACAGGGGTAGCAATCAGCCCCAGCATTTT. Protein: CASRDRGSNQPQHF.